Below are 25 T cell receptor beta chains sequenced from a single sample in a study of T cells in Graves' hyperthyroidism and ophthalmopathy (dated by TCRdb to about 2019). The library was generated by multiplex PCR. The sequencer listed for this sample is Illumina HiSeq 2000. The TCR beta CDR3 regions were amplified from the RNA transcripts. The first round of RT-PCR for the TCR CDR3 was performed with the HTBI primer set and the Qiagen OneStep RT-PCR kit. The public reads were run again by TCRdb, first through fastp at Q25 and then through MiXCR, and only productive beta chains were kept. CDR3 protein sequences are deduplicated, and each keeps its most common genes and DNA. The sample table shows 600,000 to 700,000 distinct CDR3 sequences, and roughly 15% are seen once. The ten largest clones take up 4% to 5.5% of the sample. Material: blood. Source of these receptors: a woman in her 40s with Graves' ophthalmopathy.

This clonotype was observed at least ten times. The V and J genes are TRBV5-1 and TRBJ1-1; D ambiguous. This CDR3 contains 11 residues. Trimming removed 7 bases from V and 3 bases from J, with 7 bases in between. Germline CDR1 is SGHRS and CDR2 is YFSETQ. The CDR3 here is CASAGHTEAFF. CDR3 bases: TGCGCCAGCGCGGGTCACACTGAAGCTTTCTTT.

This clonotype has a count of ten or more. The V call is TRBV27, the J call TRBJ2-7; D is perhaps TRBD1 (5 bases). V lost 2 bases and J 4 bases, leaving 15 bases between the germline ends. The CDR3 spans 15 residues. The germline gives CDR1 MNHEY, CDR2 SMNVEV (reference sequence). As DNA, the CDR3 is TGTGCCAGCAGTTTACTTCAGGGTGCTCAGTACGAGCAGTACTTC. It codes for CASSLLQGAQYEQYF.

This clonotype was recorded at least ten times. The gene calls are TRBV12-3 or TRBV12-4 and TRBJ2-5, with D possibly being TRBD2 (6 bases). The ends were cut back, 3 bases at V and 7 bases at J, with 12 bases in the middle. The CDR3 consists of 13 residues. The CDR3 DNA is TGTGCCAGCAGTTTGGGACCGCGGGGGACCCAGTACTTC. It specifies CASSLGPRGTQYF.

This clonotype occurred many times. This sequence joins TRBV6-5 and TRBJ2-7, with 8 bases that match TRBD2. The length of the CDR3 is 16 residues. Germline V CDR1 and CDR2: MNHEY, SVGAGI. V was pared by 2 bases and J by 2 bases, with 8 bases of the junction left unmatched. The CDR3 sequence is CASSYPTSGGPYEQYF. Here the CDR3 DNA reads TGTGCCAGCAGTTACCCCACTAGCGGAGGTCCCTACGAGCAGTACTTC.

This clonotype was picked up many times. The CDR3 spells CASSSRTRGRQETQYF. DNA for the CDR3: TGTGCCAGCAGTTCCCGGACTAGGGGAAGACAAGAGACCCAGTACTTC. This chain connects TRBV12-3 or TRBV12-4 to TRBJ2-5, with 7 bases aligning to TRBD2. Trimming took 4 bases from V and 2 from J; bases not matched to a gene: 10. The CDR3 runs 16 residues.

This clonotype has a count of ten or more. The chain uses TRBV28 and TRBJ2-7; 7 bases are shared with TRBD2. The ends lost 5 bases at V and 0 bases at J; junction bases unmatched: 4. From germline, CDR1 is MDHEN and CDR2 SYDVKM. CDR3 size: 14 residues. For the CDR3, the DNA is TGTGCCAGCAGTCAACTAGCGATCTCCTACGAGCAGTACTTC. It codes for CASSQLAISYEQYF. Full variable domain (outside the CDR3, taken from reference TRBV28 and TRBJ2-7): DVKVTQSSRYLVKRTGEKVFLECVQDMDHENMFWYRQDPGLGLRLIYFSYDVKMKEKGDIPEGYSVSREKKERFSLILESASTNQTSMYLCASSQLAISYEQYFGPGTRLTVT.

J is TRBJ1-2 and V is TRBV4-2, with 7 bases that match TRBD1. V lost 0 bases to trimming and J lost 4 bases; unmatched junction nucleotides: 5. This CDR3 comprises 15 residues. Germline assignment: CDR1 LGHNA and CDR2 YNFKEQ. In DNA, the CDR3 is TGTGCCAGCAGCCAAGACTTGACAGGGAGCTATGGCTACACCTTC. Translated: CASSQDLTGSYGYTF.

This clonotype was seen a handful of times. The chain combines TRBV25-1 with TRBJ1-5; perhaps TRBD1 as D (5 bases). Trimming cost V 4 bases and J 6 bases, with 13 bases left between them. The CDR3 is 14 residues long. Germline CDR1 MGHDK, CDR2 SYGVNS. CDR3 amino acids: CASSVGTGAQPQHF. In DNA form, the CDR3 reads TGTGCCAGCAGTGTGGGTACAGGTGCTCAGCCCCAGCATTTT.

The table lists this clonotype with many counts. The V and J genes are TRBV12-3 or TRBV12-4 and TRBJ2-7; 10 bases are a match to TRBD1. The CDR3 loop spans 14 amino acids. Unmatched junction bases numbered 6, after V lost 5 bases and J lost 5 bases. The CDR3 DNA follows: TGTGCCAGCAGTCCGGGACAGGGGAGCCACGAGCAGTACTTC. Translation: CASSPGQGSHEQYF.

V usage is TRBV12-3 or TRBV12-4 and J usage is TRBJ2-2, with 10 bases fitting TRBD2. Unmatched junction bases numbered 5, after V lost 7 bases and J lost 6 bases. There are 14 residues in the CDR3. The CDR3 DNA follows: TGTGCCAGCAAATCAGGGACTAGCGCCGGGGAGCTGTTTTTT. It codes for CASKSGTSAGELFF.

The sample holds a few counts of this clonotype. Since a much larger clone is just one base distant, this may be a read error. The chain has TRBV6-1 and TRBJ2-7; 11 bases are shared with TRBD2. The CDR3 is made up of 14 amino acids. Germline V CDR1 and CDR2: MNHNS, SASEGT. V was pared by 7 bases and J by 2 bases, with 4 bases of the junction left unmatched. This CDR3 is CASTGTSGAYEQYF. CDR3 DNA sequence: TGTGCCAGCACCGGGACTAGCGGAGCCTACGAGCAGTACTTC.

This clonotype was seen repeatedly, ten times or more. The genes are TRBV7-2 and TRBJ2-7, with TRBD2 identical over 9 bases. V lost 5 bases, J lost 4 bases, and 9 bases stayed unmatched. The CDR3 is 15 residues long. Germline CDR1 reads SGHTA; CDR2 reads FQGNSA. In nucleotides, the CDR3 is TGTGCCAGCAGCGAAGGGACTAGCCGCGTTTACGAGCAGTACTTC. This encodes CASSEGTSRVYEQYF.

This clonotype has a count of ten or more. The CDR3 region has the DNA TGTGCCAGTAGAAGACAGGGGATTGCCACTGAAGCTTTCTTT. Amino acid sequence: CASRRQGIATEAFF. The chain carries TRBV6-1 and TRBJ1-1, with TRBD1 identical over 8 bases. This CDR3 region has 14 residues. Germline lookup yields CDR1 MNHNS and CDR2 SASEGT. J gave up 4 bases and V 9 bases, and 10 bases lay outside the gene matches.

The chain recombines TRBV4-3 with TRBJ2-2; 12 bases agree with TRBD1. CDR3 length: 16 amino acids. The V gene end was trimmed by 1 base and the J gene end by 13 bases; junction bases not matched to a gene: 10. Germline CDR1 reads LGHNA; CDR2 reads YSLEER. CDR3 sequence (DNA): TGCGCCAGCAGCCAAGCGGGGGGACAGGGGGCCTGGGGGCTGTTTTTT. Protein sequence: CASSQAGGQGAWGLFF.

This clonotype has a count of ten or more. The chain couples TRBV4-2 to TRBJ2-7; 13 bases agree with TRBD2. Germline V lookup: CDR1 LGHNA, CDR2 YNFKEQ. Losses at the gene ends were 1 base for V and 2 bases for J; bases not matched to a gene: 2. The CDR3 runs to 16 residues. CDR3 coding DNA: TGTGCCAGCAGCCAAGGACTAGCGGGGGGAGCCTACGAGCAGTACTTC. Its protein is CASSQGLAGGAYEQYF.

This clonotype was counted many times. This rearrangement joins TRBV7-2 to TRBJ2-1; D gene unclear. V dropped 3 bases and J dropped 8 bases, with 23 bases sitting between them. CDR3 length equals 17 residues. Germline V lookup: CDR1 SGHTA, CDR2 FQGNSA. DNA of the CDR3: TGTGCCAGCAGCTTTTCGGTGGGTAAGTATCCCTTCGATGAGCAGTTCTTC. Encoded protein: CASSFSVGKYPFDEQFF.

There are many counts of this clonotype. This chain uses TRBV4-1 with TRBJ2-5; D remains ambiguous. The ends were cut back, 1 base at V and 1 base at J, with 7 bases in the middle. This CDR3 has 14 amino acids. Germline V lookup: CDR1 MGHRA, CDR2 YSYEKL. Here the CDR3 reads CASSQVGGQETQYF. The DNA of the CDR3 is TGCGCCAGCAGCCAAGTTGGCGGCCAAGAGACCCAGTACTTC.

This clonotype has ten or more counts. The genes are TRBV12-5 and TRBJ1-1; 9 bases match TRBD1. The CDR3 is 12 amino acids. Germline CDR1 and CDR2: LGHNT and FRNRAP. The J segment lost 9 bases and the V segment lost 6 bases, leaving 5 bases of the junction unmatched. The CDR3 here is CASGLGQGKAFF. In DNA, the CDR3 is TGTGCTAGTGGCCTCGGACAGGGGAAAGCTTTCTTT.

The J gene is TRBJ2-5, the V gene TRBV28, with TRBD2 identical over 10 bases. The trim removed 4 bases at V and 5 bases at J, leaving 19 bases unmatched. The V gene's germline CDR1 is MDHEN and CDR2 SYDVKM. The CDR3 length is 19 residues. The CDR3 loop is CASSSPAEPASGSRETQYF. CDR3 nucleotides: TGTGCCAGCAGTTCCCCGGCAGAACCTGCTAGCGGGAGTCGGGAGACCCAGTACTTC. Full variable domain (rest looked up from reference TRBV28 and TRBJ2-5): DVKVTQSSRYLVKRTGEKVFLECVQDMDHENMFWYRQDPGLGLRLIYFSYDVKMKEKGDIPEGYSVSREKKERFSLILESASTNQTSMYLCASSSPAEPASGSRETQYFGPGTRLLVL.

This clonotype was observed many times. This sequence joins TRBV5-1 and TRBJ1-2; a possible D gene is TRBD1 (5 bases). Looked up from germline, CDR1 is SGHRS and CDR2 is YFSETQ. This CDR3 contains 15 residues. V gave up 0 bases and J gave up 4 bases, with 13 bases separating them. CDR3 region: CASSLETGLVYGYTF. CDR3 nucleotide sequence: TGCGCCAGCAGCTTGGAAACAGGCTTGGTCTATGGCTACACCTTC.

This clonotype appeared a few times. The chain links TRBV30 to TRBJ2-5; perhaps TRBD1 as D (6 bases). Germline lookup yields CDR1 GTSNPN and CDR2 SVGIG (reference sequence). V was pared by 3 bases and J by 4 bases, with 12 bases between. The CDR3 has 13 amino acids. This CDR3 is CAWSVTGSETQYF. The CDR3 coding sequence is TGTGCCTGGAGCGTGACAGGTTCAGAGACCCAGTACTTC.

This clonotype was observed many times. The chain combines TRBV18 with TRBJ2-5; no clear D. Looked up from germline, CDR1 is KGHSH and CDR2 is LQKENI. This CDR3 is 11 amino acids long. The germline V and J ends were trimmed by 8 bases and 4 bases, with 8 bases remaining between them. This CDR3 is CASSPSETQYF. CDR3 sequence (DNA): TGTGCCAGCAGCCCGTCAGAGACCCAGTACTTC. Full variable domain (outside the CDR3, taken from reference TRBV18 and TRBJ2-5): NAGVMQNPRHLVRRRGQEARLRCSPMKGHSHVYWYRQLPEEGLKFMVYLQKENIIDESGMPKERFSAEFPKEGPSILRIQQVVRGDSAAYFCASSPSETQYFGPGTRLLVL.

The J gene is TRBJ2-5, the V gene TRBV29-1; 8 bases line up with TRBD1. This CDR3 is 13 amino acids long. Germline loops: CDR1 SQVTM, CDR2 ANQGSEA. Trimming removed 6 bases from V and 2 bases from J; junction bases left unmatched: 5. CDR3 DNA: TGCAGCGTCGGGACAGGTTTACAAGAGACCCAGTACTTC. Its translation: CSVGTGLQETQYF. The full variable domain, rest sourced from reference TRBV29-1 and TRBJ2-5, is SAVISQKPSRDICQRGTSLTIQCQVDSQVTMMFWYRQQPGQSLTLIATANQGSEATYESGFVIDKFPISRPNLTFSTLTVSNMSPEDSSIYLCSVGTGLQETQYFGPGTRLLVL.

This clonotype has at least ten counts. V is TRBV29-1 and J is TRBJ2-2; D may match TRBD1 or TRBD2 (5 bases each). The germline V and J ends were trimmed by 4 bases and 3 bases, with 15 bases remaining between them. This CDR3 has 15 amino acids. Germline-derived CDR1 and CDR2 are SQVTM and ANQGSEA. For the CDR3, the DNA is TGCAGCGTTGGTGGGGGAAAGAAGGACACCGGGGAGCTGTTTTTT. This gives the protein CSVGGGKKDTGELFF.

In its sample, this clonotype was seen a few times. CDR3: CASSLVPGPWELFF. CDR3 in DNA: TGCGCCAGCAGCTTAGTCCCGGGCCCCTGGGAGCTGTTTTTT. This sequence joins TRBV5-1 and TRBJ2-2; D unresolved. Germline loops: CDR1 SGHRS, CDR2 YFSETQ. V was pared by 2 bases and J by 9 bases, with 14 bases between. The CDR3 loop spans 14 amino acids.